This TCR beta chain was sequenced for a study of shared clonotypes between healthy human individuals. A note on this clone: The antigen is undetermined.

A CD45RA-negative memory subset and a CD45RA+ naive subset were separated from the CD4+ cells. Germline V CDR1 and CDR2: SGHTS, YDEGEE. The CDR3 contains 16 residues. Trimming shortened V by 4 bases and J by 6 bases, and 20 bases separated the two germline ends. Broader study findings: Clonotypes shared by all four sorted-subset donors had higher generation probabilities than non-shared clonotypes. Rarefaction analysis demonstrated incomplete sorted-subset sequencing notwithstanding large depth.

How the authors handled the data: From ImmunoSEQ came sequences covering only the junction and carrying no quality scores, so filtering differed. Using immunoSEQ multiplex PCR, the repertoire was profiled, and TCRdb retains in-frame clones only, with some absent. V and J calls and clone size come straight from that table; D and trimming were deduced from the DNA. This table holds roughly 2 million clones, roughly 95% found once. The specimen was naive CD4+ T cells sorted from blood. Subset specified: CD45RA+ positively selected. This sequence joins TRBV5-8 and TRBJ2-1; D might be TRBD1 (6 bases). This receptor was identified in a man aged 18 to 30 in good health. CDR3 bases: TGTGCCAGCAGCCATGCGCCGGGACAAATCTTCAATGAGCAGTTCTTC. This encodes CASSHAPGQIFNEQFF.